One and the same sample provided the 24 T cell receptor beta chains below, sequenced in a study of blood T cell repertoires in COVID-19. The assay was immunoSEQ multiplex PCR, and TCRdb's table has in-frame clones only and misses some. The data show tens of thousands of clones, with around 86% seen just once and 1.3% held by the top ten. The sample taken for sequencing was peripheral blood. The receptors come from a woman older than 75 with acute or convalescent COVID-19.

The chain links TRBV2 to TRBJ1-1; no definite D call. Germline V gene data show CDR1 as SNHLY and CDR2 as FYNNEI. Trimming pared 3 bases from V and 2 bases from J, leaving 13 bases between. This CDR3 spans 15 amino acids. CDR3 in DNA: TGTGCCAGCAGTGATGACCCGTACAGTAACACTGAAGCTTTCTTT. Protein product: CASSDDPYSNTEAFF.

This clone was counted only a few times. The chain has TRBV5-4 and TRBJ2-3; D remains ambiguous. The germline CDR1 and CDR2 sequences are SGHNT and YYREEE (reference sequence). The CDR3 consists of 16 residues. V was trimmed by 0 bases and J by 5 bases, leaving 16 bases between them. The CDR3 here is CASSLESARVLDTQYF. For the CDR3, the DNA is TGTGCCAGCAGCTTGGAATCAGCGAGAGTGTTAGATACGCAGTATTTT. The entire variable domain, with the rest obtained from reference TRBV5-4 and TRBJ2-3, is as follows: ETGVTQSPTHLIKTRGQQVTLRCSSQSGHNTVSWYQQALGQGPQFIFQYYREEENGRGNFPPRFSGLQFPNYSSELNVNALELDDSALYLCASSLESARVLDTQYFGPGTRLTVL.

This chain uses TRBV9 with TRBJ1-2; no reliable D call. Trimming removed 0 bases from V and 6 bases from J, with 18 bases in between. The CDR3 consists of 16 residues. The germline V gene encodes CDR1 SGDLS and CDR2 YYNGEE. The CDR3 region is CASSVAQAALWNGYTF. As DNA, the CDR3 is TGTGCCAGCAGCGTAGCGCAGGCAGCCCTATGGAATGGCTACACCTTC.

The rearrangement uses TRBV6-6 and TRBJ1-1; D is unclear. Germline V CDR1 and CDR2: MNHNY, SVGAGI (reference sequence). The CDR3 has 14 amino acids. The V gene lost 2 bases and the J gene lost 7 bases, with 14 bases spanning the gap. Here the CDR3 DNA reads TGTGCCAGCAGTTACCGAGGATGGCAAAATGAAGCTTTCTTT. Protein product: CASSYRGWQNEAFF.

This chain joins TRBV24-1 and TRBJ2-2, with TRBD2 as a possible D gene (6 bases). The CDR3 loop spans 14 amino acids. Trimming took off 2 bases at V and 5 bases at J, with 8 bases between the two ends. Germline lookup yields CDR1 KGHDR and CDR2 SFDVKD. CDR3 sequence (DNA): TGTGCCACCAGTGATTCAGGGAGGACCGGGGAGCTGTTTTTT. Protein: CATSDSGRTGELFF.

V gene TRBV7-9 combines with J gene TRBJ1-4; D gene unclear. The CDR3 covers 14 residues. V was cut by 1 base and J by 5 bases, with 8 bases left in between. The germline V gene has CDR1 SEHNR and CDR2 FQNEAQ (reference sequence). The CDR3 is CASSLGRENEKLFF. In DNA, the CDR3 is TGTGCCAGCAGCTTAGGTCGAGAGAATGAAAAACTGTTTTTT.

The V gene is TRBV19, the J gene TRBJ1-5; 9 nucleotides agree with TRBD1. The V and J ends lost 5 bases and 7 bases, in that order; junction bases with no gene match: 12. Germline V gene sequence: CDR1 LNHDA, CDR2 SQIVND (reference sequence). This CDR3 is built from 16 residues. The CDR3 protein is CASSPRGTGTRQPQHF. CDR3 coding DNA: TGTGCCAGTAGTCCGCGCGGGACAGGGACGCGACAGCCCCAGCATTTT. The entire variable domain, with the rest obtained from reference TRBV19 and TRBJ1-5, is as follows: DGGITQSPKYLFRKEGQNVTLSCEQNLNHDAMYWYRQDPGQGLRLIYYSQIVNDFQKGDIAEGYSVSREKKESFPLTVTSAQKNPTAFYLCASSPRGTGTRQPQHFGDGTRLSIL.

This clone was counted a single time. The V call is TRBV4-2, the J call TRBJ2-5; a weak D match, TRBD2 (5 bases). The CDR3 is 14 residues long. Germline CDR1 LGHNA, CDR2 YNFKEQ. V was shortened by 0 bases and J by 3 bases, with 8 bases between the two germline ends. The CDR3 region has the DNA TGTGCCAGCAGCCAAGACTCGCGGGAAGAGACCCAGTACTTC. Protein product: CASSQDSREETQYF.

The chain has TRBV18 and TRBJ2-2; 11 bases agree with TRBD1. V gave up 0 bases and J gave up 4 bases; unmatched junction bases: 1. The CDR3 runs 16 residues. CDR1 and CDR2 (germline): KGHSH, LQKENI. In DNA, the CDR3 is TGTGCCAGCTCACCACCGGGGACAGGGGGCACCGGGGAGCTGTTTTTT. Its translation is CASSPPGTGGTGELFF. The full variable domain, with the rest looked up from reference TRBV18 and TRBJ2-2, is NAGVMQNPRHLVRRRGQEARLRCSPMKGHSHVYWYRQLPEEGLKFMVYLQKENIIDESGMPKERFSAEFPKEGPSILRIQQVVRGDSAAYFCASSPPGTGGTGELFFGEGSRLTVL.

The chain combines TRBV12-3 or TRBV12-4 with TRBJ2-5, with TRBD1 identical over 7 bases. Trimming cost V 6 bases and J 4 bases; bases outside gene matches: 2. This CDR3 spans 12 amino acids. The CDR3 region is CASSWTGETQYF. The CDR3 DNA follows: TGTGCCAGCAGCTGGACAGGAGAGACCCAGTACTTC.

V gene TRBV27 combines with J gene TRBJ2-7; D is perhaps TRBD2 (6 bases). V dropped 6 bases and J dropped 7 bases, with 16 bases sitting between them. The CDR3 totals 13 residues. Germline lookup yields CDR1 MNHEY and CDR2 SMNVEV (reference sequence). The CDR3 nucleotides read TGTGCCAGCAGAATACCGGGGGAGAGGGAGCAGTACTTC. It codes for CASRIPGEREQYF.

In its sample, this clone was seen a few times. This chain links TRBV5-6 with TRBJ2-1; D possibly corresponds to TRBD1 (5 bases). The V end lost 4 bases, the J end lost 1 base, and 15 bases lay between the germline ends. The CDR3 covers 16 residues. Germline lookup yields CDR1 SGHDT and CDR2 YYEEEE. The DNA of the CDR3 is TGTGCCAGCAGCCCCCTTAGGGGCAGGTCCTACAATGAGCAGTTCTTC. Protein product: CASSPLRGRSYNEQFF.

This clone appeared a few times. The CDR3 DNA is TGCGCCAGCAGCGTGACAGCCACTGGCACAGATACGCAGTATTTT. Residues: CASSVTATGTDTQYF. The V call is TRBV5-1, the J call TRBJ2-3; possible D gene TRBD1, 5 bases. The germline V gene has CDR1 SGHRS and CDR2 YFSETQ. This CDR3 region has 15 residues. Trimming cost V 4 bases and J 1 base, with 13 bases left between them. Full variable domain (outside the CDR3, taken from reference TRBV5-1 and TRBJ2-3): KAGVTQTPRYLIKTRGQQVTLSCSPISGHRSVSWYQQTPGQGLQFLFEYFSETQRNKGNFPGRFSGRQFSNSRSEMNVSTLELGDSALYLCASSVTATGTDTQYFGPGTRLTVL.

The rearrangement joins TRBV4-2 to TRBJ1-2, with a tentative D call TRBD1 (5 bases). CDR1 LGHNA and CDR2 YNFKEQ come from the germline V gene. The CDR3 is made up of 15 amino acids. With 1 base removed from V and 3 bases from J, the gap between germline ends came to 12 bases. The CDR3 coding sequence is TGTGCCAGCAGCCAAGCCTCACAGGCGGACTATGGCTACACCTTC. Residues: CASSQASQADYGYTF.

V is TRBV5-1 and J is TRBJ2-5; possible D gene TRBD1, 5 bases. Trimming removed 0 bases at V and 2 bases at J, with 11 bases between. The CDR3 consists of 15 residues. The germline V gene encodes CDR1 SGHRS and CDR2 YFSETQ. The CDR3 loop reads CASSLEHQGQETQYF. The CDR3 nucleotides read TGCGCCAGCAGCTTGGAACATCAGGGACAAGAGACCCAGTACTTC.

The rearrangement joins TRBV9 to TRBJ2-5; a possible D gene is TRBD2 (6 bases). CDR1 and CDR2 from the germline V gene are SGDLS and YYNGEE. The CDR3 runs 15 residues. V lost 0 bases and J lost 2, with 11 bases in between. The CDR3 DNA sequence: TGTGCCAGCAGCGTAGCGGCGGGGTGGCAAGAGACCCAGTACTTC. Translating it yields CASSVAAGWQETQYF.

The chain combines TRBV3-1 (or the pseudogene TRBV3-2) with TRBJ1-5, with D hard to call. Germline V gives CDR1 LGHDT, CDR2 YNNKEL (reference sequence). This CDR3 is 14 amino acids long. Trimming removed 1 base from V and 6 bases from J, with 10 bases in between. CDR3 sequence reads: CASSQGRVGQPQHF. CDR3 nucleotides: TGTGCCAGCAGCCAAGGACGGGTGGGTCAGCCCCAGCATTTT.

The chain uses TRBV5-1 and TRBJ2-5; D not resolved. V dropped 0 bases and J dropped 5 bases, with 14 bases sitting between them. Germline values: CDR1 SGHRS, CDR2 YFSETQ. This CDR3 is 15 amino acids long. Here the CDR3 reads CASSLDARTTETQYF. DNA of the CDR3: TGCGCCAGCAGCTTGGACGCTCGTACAACGGAGACCCAGTACTTC.

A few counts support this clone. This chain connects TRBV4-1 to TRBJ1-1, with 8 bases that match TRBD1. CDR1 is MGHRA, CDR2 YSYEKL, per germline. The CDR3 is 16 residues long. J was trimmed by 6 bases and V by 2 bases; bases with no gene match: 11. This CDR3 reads CASSQPGTGLPSEAFF. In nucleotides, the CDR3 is TGCGCCAGCAGCCAACCCGGGACAGGTCTCCCCTCTGAAGCTTTCTTT.

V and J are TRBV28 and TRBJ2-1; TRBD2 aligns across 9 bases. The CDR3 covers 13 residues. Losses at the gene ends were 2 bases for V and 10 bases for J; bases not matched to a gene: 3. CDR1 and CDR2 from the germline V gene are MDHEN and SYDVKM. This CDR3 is CASSLGSGGEQFF. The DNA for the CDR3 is TGTGCCAGCAGTTTAGGTAGCGGGGGCGAGCAGTTCTTC.

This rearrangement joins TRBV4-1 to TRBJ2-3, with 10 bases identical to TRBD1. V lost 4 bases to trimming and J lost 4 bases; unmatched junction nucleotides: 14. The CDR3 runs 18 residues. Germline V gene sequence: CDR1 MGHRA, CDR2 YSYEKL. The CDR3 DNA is TGCGCCAGCAGCCCACCCCGAGGAGTCGGGACAGGGGCAGATACGCAGTATTTT. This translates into CASSPPRGVGTGADTQYF.

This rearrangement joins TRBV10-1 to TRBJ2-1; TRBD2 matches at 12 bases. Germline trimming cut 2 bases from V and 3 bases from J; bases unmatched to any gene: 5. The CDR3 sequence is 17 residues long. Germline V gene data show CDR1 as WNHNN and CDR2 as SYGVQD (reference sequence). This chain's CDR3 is CASSETGTSGYYNEQFF. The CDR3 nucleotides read TGCGCCAGCAGTGAGACCGGGACTAGCGGGTACTACAATGAGCAGTTCTTC.

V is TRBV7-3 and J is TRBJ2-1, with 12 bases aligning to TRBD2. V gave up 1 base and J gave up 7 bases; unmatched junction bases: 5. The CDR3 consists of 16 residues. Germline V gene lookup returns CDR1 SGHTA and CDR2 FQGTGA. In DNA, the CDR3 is TGTGCCAGCAGCTTAAGAGGACTAGCGGGACTTAATGAGCAGTTCTTC. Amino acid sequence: CASSLRGLAGLNEQFF.

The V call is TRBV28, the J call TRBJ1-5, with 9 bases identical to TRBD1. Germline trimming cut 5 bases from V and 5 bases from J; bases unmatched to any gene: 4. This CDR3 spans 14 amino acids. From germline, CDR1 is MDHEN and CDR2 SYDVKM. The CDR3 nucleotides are TGTGCCAGCAGTGTGACAGGGGGTCATCAGCCCCAGCATTTT. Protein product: CASSVTGGHQPQHF.